Reported below is one T cell receptor beta chain. The antigen remains unidentified. Sequencing was performed with immunoSEQ multiplex PCR; in TCRdb, only in-frame clones are kept and a portion is missing. The sample holds roughly 23,000 clones, around four fifths seen once. The sample comes from a study of OX40 agonist ivuxolimab in advanced cancers. Study-wide results and limits: In the expanded peripheral T cells, antigen specificity was never determined.

Germline loops: CDR1 SGHDT, CDR2 YYEEEE. V was pared by 0 bases and J by 3 bases, with 11 bases of the junction left unmatched. This CDR3 comprises 17 residues. The chain couples TRBV5-6 to TRBJ2-5, with TRBD1 identical over 7 bases. The TCR comes from an adult with an advanced solid tumor such as melanoma, head and neck, liver or kidney cancer. This material consisted of CD4+ or CD8+ T cells sorted from blood, taken in a trial of the OX40 agonist ivuxolimab. CDR3 region: CASSLGGYRQGEETQYF. CDR3 DNA: TGTGCCAGCAGCTTGGGGGGATATAGACAGGGAGAAGAGACCCAGTACTTC.